This T cell receptor beta chain is from a study of Ad26.COV2.S vaccination and SARS-CoV-2 variants. Across the whole study: Intramuscularly, Ad26.COV2.S was given either once or twice, 56 days apart.

Study findings and constraints: People given the vaccine had a wider spike-specific TCR breadth than placebo recipients did.

In this sample, this clone turned up once. The antigen remains undetermined. The CDR3 extends over 17 amino acids. Deletions cut 5 bases from V and 2 bases from J, with 18 bases between. Germline V gene lookup returns CDR1 SEHNR and CDR2 FQNEAQ (reference sequence). Specified treatment: 19 received Ad26.COV2.S at low or high dose, single or two shots; several received placebo; per-sample allocation not given. Sampling was performed 63 days after the first vaccine or placebo injection. An Ad26 vector expressing Wuhan-strain SARS-CoV-2 spike served as the vaccine. The method was immunoSEQ multiplex PCR; TCRdb's version includes in-frame clones alone and lacks a portion of them. The table shows 300,000 to 400,000 clones, with about 88% occurring only once.

Specimen: peripheral blood, collected in a trial of Ad26.COV2.S vaccine versus placebo. The clonotype comes from a person between 18 and 65 years old who received the Ad26.COV2.S COVID-19 vaccine or a placebo. The rearrangement joins TRBV7-9 to TRBJ2-2; D may be TRBD2 (7 bases). The CDR3 reads CASSPWWGGVNTGELFF. As DNA, the CDR3 is TGTGCCAGCAGCCCCTGGTGGGGGGGCGTTAACACCGGGGAGCTGTTTTTT. The whole variable domain, remainder taken from reference TRBV7-9 and TRBJ2-2, is DTGVSQNPRHKITKRGQNVTFRCDPISEHNRLYWYRQTLGQGPEFLTYFQNEAQLEKSRLLSDRFSAERPKGSFSTLEIQRTEQGDSAMYLCASSPWWGGVNTGELFFGEGSRLTVL.